This T cell receptor beta chain was identified in a study of blood T cell repertoires in COVID-19. The protocol was immunoSEQ multiplex PCR, while the TCRdb copy is restricted to in-frame clones and leaves out a portion. The repertoire includes around 160,000 clones, roughly 90% of them detected once, and more than 1% sits in the top ten. The germline gives CDR1 MNHNY, CDR2 SVGAGI (reference sequence). J was trimmed by 4 bases and V by 2 bases; bases with no gene match: 5. The length of the CDR3 is 15 residues. The receptor was derived from a woman between 25 and 40 years old with acute COVID-19. The gene calls are TRBV6-6 and TRBJ1-1; 9 bases are a match to TRBD1. Material for sequencing was PBMCs or T cells enriched from blood (not recorded which). CDR3 DNA: TGTGCCAGCAGTTACCCGGGACAGGGTGGCACTGAAGCTTTCTTT. Protein sequence: CASSYPGQGGTEAFF.